These 26 T cell receptor beta chains were all obtained from the same sample, sequenced in a study of PD-1 blockade in classical Hodgkin lymphoma. Stated time point: cycle 4 day 1 (C4D1), after around six weeks of nivolumab. Each and every patient relapsed after autologous stem cell transplantation, and patients got differing brentuximab vedotin exposure. TCRdb keeps only in-frame clones here, not all; method: immunoSEQ multiplex PCR. The sample records more than 75,000 clones, more than 85% being singletons. The sample here was peripheral blood mononuclear cells (PBMCs), taken before the fourth cycle of nivolumab. The receptors were sampled from a human donor with classical Hodgkin lymphoma.

The V and J genes are TRBV6-5 and TRBJ1-1; D gene uncertain. The CDR3 totals 13 residues. V lost 8 bases and J 1 base, leaving 11 bases between the germline ends. The germline gives CDR1 MNHEY, CDR2 SVGAGI. The CDR3 DNA is TGTGCCAGCGGAACTAAAGCGAACACTGAAGCTTTCTTT. Protein: CASGTKANTEAFF.

The table lists this clone with a few counts. This chain joins TRBV14 and TRBJ1-1, with a possible D match to TRBD1 (5 bases). Between the trimmed V and J ends, which lost 1 base and 6 bases, there was a span of 12 bases. This CDR3 is 14 amino acids long. Germline V lookup: CDR1 SGHDN, CDR2 FVKESK. The CDR3 coding sequence is TGTGCCAGCAGCCAAGTTCGAGGGGCCGCTGAAGCTTTCTTT. Its protein is CASSQVRGAAEAFF.

The chain is built from TRBV29-1 and TRBJ2-7; D ambiguous. The CDR3 covers 11 residues. The germline V gene encodes CDR1 SQVTM and CDR2 ANQGSEA. Trimming stripped 7 bases from V and 1 base from J, with 8 bases between. DNA for the CDR3: TGCAGCGCCGTGGGTTCCTACGAGCAGTACTTC. It translates to CSAVGSYEQYF.

This chain links TRBV6-1 with TRBJ1-2, with D uncertain. The CDR3 has 12 amino acids. V was cut by 8 bases and J by 0 bases, with 7 bases left in between. CDR1 MNHNS and CDR2 SASEGT come from the germline V gene. The CDR3 DNA is TGTGCCAGCGGTTCAGCTAACTATGGCTACACCTTC. It yields the protein CASGSANYGYTF.

The rearrangement links TRBV9 to TRBJ2-7, with TRBD2 matching 8 bases. Trimming removed 0 bases from V and 5 bases from J; junction bases left unmatched: 7. The germline V gene has CDR1 SGDLS and CDR2 YYNGEE. This CDR3 has 15 amino acids. CDR3 region: CASSVASGSYHEQYF. Written as DNA, the CDR3 is TGTGCCAGCAGCGTAGCGAGCGGGAGTTACCACGAGCAGTACTTC.

The V call is TRBV19, the J call TRBJ2-7; 8 nucleotides match TRBD1. V lost 5 bases, J lost 4 bases, and 7 bases stayed unmatched. Germline assignment: CDR1 LNHDA and CDR2 SQIVND (reference sequence). The CDR3 consists of 14 residues. For the CDR3, the DNA is TGTGCCAGTAGTCCAGGGGGACAGGAATACGAGCAGTACTTC. Translation gives CASSPGGQEYEQYF.

J is TRBJ1-4 and V is TRBV7-2, with D tentatively TRBD1 (6 bases). Germline CDR1 is SGHTA and CDR2 is FQGNSA. The CDR3 consists of 19 residues. V lost 3 bases and J 2 bases, leaving 22 bases between the germline ends. CDR3 sequence: CASSLRGARGIWTNEKLFF. For the CDR3, the DNA is TGTGCCAGCAGCTTGAGGGGGGCCCGGGGGATTTGGACTAATGAAAAACTGTTTTTT.

The rearrangement links TRBV6-1 to TRBJ2-3; D ambiguous. Germline assignment: CDR1 MNHNS and CDR2 SASEGT. The CDR3 has 18 amino acids. Between the trimmed V and J ends, which lost 2 bases and 5 bases, there was a span of 23 bases. CDR3 nucleotides: TGTGCCAGCAGTGAATCGTCCCCATATAGGGCCCGATTAGATACGCAGTATTTT. Translation: CASSESSPYRARLDTQYF.

J is TRBJ1-4 and V is TRBV7-9; D might be TRBD1 (5 bases). V gave up 4 bases and J gave up 0 bases, with 15 bases separating them. In germline, CDR1 is SEHNR, CDR2 FQNEAQ (reference sequence). The CDR3 sequence is 17 residues long. The CDR3 spells CASSSPWGPATNEKLFF. The CDR3 DNA is TGTGCCAGCAGCTCTCCTTGGGGCCCTGCAACTAATGAAAAACTGTTTTTT.

V is TRBV7-6 and J is TRBJ1-2; D is undetermined. Germline-derived CDR1 and CDR2 are SGHVS and FNYEAQ. CDR3 length: 13 amino acids. The V end lost 0 bases, the J end lost 2 bases, and 4 bases lay between the germline ends. The CDR3 DNA reads TGTGCCAGCAGCTTAGCCGAGAACTATGGCTACACCTTC. Residues: CASSLAENYGYTF.

The J gene is TRBJ2-7, the V gene TRBV5-1; D is perhaps TRBD1 (5 bases). The CDR3 contains 14 residues. The ends were cut back, 4 bases at V and 0 bases at J, with 11 bases in the middle. Germline loops: CDR1 SGHRS, CDR2 YFSETQ. This chain's CDR3 is CASSRTGISYEQYF. CDR3 DNA: TGCGCCAGCAGCAGAACAGGAATCTCCTACGAGCAGTACTTC. The full variable domain, with the rest looked up from reference TRBV5-1 and TRBJ2-7, is KAGVTQTPRYLIKTRGQQVTLSCSPISGHRSVSWYQQTPGQGLQFLFEYFSETQRNKGNFPGRFSGRQFSNSRSEMNVSTLELGDSALYLCASSRTGISYEQYFGPGTRLTVT.

CDR3 protein: CASTGEGSEAFF. In DNA form, the CDR3 reads TGTGCCAGCACAGGGGAGGGGTCTGAAGCTTTCTTT. The chain is built from TRBV2 and TRBJ1-1, with D perhaps matching TRBD1 (6 bases). Germline loops: CDR1 SNHLY, CDR2 FYNNEI. The CDR3 spans 12 residues. The V and J ends lost 7 bases and 6 bases respectively, with 12 bases between them.

V is TRBV25-1 and J is TRBJ2-4; D is uncertain. The CDR3 contains 11 residues. V lost 4 bases and J lost 7, with 5 bases in between. From germline, CDR1 is MGHDK and CDR2 SYGVNS. CDR3 sequence reads: CASSVYNIQYF. The CDR3 DNA sequence: TGTGCCAGCAGTGTGTATAACATTCAGTACTTC.

This clone showed up just once. This rearrangement joins TRBV6-4 to TRBJ2-3; D is perhaps TRBD2 (6 bases). The CDR3 extends over 16 amino acids. Trimming shortened V by 0 bases and J by 2 bases, and 12 bases separated the two germline ends. Per the germline V gene, CDR1 is MRHNA and CDR2 is SNTAGT. Here the CDR3 DNA reads TGTGCCAGCAGTGACTCTAGCGGAGGTTACACAGATACGCAGTATTTT. Protein: CASSDSSGGYTDTQYF.

V gene TRBV9 combines with J gene TRBJ2-7; tentatively, D is TRBD1 (6 bases). Germline lookup yields CDR1 SGDLS and CDR2 YYNGEE. Trimming stripped 0 bases from V and 4 bases from J, with 11 bases between. The CDR3 length is 14 residues. The CDR3 reads CASSVGLGQYEQYF. Here the CDR3 DNA reads TGTGCCAGCAGCGTAGGTCTAGGACAGTACGAGCAGTACTTC.

The J gene is TRBJ2-1, the V gene TRBV4-2; 7 nucleotides agree with TRBD2. Germline trimming cut 0 bases from V and 4 bases from J; bases unmatched to any gene: 6. The CDR3 is made up of 16 amino acids. Germline V gene data show CDR1 as LGHNA and CDR2 as YNFKEQ. The CDR3 region has the DNA TGTGCCAGCAGCCAAGAACCATGGGGGGGGTACAATGAGCAGTTCTTC. This codes for CASSQEPWGGYNEQFF.

The chain couples TRBV28 to TRBJ2-5; TRBD2 might be the D (5 bases). Germline assignment: CDR1 MDHEN and CDR2 SYDVKM. The V end lost 8 bases, the J end lost 1 base, and 14 bases lay between the germline ends. There are 14 residues in the CDR3. DNA of the CDR3: TGTGCCAGCCGGCAGAGGGTCACCCAAGAGACCCAGTACTTC. This translates into CASRQRVTQETQYF.

In this sample, this clone turned up once. The genes are TRBV30 and TRBJ2-3, with no clear D. This CDR3 has 14 residues. From germline, CDR1 is GTSNPN and CDR2 SVGIG (reference sequence). Trimming pared 7 bases from V and 2 bases from J, leaving 16 bases between. The CDR3: CASDGFGDTDTQYF. The CDR3 coding sequence is TGTGCCTCAGACGGGTTTGGGGACACAGATACGCAGTATTTT.

The chain links TRBV6-1 to TRBJ2-3; 8 nucleotides align to TRBD2. V was clipped by 4 bases and J by 4 bases; unmatched bases: 10. This CDR3 spans 16 amino acids. CDR1 MNHNS and CDR2 SASEGT come from the germline V gene. The CDR3 nucleotides are TGTGCCAGCAGTGGGTATTATAGCGGGACTGCAGATACGCAGTATTTT. Translation gives CASSGYYSGTADTQYF.

The J gene is TRBJ1-4, the V gene TRBV28; D not resolved. This CDR3 has 15 residues. Germline lookup yields CDR1 MDHEN and CDR2 SYDVKM. Trimming took off 6 bases at V and 10 bases at J, with 21 bases between the two ends. The CDR3 DNA follows: TGTGCCAGCAGCCTCCTACGGGGAAGGCCCTCAAAACTGTTTTTT. This encodes CASSLLRGRPSKLFF.

The V gene is TRBV5-5, the J gene TRBJ2-1; the D is unclear. In germline, CDR1 is SGHKS, CDR2 YYEKEE (reference sequence). V lost 0 bases, J lost 1 base, and 5 bases lay in between. The CDR3 spans 14 residues. The CDR3 loop is CASSLVGSYNEQFF. CDR3 DNA sequence: TGTGCCAGCAGCTTGGTGGGTTCCTACAATGAGCAGTTCTTC.

The rearrangement uses TRBV5-1 and TRBJ2-7; TRBD1 matches at 7 bases. The V segment lost 4 bases and the J segment 8 bases; nucleotides outside the gene matches: 12. CDR1 is SGHRS and CDR2 is YFSETQ in the germline V gene. The CDR3 totals 14 residues. Here the CDR3 DNA reads TGCGCCAGCAGCACCGGGACAGCGGATGTCAAGCAGTACTTC. Its protein is CASSTGTADVKQYF.

This clone has only one observation. This sequence joins TRBV7-8 and TRBJ1-5; 7 positions agree with TRBD1. After removal of 5 bases from V and 1 base from J, the junction contained 8 bases not matched to a gene. The CDR3 runs to 16 residues. Germline V gene lookup returns CDR1 SGHVS and CDR2 FQNEAQ. This chain's CDR3 is CASSPNRGGSNQPQHF. DNA for the CDR3: TGTGCCAGCAGCCCGAACAGGGGCGGCAGCAATCAGCCCCAGCATTTT.

The gene calls are TRBV19 and TRBJ2-2, with unresolved D. Trimming shortened V by 5 bases and J by 3 bases, and 13 bases separated the two germline ends. CDR1 LNHDA and CDR2 SQIVND come from the germline V gene (reference sequence). The CDR3 spans 15 residues. In nucleotides, the CDR3 is TGTGCCAGTAGTTTGGCGAGAGTTTACACCGGGGAGCTGTTTTTT. Translated, it gives CASSLARVYTGELFF.

This clone is a singleton in its sample. This chain links TRBV9 with TRBJ1-3; D remains unclear. V lost 0 bases and J lost 0, with 4 bases in between. CDR1 is SGDLS, CDR2 YYNGEE, per germline. The CDR3 runs to 14 residues. Written as DNA, the CDR3 is TGTGCCAGCAGCGTAGGGTTCTCTGGAAACACCATATATTTT. Translated: CASSVGFSGNTIYF.

The J gene is TRBJ2-2, the V gene TRBV4-1; 7 nucleotides align to TRBD2. J was trimmed by 5 bases and V by 6 bases; bases with no gene match: 12. CDR1 and CDR2 from the germline V gene are MGHRA and YSYEKL. CDR3 size: 16 residues. The CDR3 reads CASRPLGREKTGELFF. The CDR3 nucleotides are TGCGCCAGCAGACCTCTGGGGCGGGAGAAAACCGGGGAGCTGTTTTTT.